The sequence of this T cell receptor (beta chain) was determined in a study of blood T cell repertoires in COVID-19. On the study more broadly: Samples came from the United States, Italy and Spain, spanning acute and convalescent COVID-19. Nucleic acid was either cDNA or gDNA, and it came from T cells, B-cell-depleted T cells, or PBMCs.

CDR3 size: 15 residues. The V and J ends lost 4 bases and 5 bases respectively, with 16 bases between them. Germline V lookup: CDR1 LNHDA, CDR2 SQIVND (reference sequence). In the study's own analysis: From reference gene primer amplification, estimates of nucleated cell counts were derived. Profiling relied on immunoSEQ multiplex PCR, and the TCRdb table lists in-frame clones only, not all of them. D and trimming were read from the DNA, whereas the V and J calls and clone size are those reported in that table. The sample lists some 150,000 clones, 87% occurring once. Specimen: peripheral blood. The chain employs TRBV19 and TRBJ2-3; a possible D gene is TRBD1 (5 bases). This clonotype was sampled from a woman aged 55-70 years who had recovered from COVID-19. CDR3 bases: TGTGCCAGTAGTAGGGGCAGGGTGACGGTAGATACGCAGTATTTT. Amino acids: CASSRGRVTVDTQYF.